Listed here are 27 T cell receptor beta chains from one sample, sequenced in a study of cytomegalovirus exposure and HLA in healthy donors. The primer mix had 60 Vbeta and 13 Jbeta primers. Repertoires were generated with immunoSEQ multiplex PCR, while TCRdb's copy carries only in-frame clones and drops some. This table holds 180,000 or so clones, around 80% found once. What was sequenced was PBMCs. The receptors were sampled from a woman in her thirties in good health and CMV-seropositive.

The chain recombines TRBV10-3 with TRBJ2-1, with 7 nucleotides matching TRBD1. After removal of 5 bases from V and 8 bases from J, the junction contained 9 bases not matched to a gene. Per germline, CDR1 ENHRY and CDR2 SYGVKD. The CDR3 runs to 14 residues. The CDR3: CAISHSYRGYEQFF. The CDR3 DNA is TGTGCCATCAGTCACAGTTACAGGGGCTATGAGCAGTTCTTC.

This chain joins TRBV23-1 and TRBJ2-7; tentative D call: TRBD2 (6 bases). TRBV23-1 belongs to the ORF category, with a function that is uncertain. Trimming cost V 1 base and J 6 bases, with 22 bases left between them. The CDR3 runs to 17 residues. The CDR3, as DNA: TGCGCCAGCAGTCAATTCTCGCCGGGTGTAAGGGGAGGCGAGCAGTACTTC. It is translated as CASSQFSPGVRGGEQYF.

The chain uses TRBV29-1 and TRBJ1-1; 7 positions agree with TRBD1. The V gene's germline CDR1 is SQVTM and CDR2 ANQGSEA. The CDR3 totals 10 residues. V was clipped by 4 bases and J by 8 bases; unmatched bases: 1. The CDR3 loop is CSVGDSEAFF. CDR3 DNA sequence: TGCAGCGTTGGGGACAGCGAAGCTTTCTTT.

The rearrangement joins TRBV5-1 to TRBJ2-1, with 11 positions matching TRBD2. The CDR3 has 15 residues. V shed 4 bases and J 3 bases; nucleotides not matched to a gene: 3. Germline CDR1 and CDR2: SGHRS and YFSETQ. The CDR3 sequence: CASSPTSGSYNEQFF. The CDR3 DNA reads TGCGCCAGCAGCCCCACTAGCGGGAGCTACAATGAGCAGTTCTTC.

V and J are TRBV7-9 and TRBJ1-2; 7 nucleotides agree with TRBD1. This CDR3 region has 14 residues. Looked up from germline, CDR1 is SEHNR and CDR2 is FQNEAQ (reference sequence). V lost 7 bases and J lost 1; bases outside the gene matches: 6. The CDR3 sequence: CASTPGQSNYGYTF. The CDR3 nucleotides are TGTGCCAGCACCCCGGGACAGAGTAACTATGGCTACACCTTC. Complete variable domain (other parts from reference TRBV7-9 and TRBJ1-2): DTGVSQNPRHKITKRGQNVTFRCDPISEHNRLYWYRQTLGQGPEFLTYFQNEAQLEKSRLLSDRFSAERPKGSFSTLEIQRTEQGDSAMYLCASTPGQSNYGYTFGSGTRLTVV.

The chain uses TRBV4-3 and TRBJ1-2; unclear D gene. V was cut by 2 bases and J by 8 bases, with 12 bases left in between. Germline values: CDR1 LGHNA, CDR2 YSLEER. CDR3 length: 13 residues. CDR3 bases: TGCGCCAGCAGCCAACTGGTTAGAGAGGGCTACACCTTC. As protein: CASSQLVREGYTF.

This chain links TRBV7-9 with TRBJ2-7; 7 bases are a match to TRBD2. The CDR3 extends over 14 amino acids. The germline CDR1 and CDR2 sequences are SEHNR and FQNEAQ (reference sequence). V shed 3 bases, J shed 4 bases, and the junction held 6 bases outside the gene matches. CDR3 loop: CASSFRGSNYEQYF. The CDR3 DNA sequence: TGTGCCAGCAGCTTTCGCGGGAGTAATTACGAGCAGTACTTC.

There are a few counts of this clone. V usage is TRBV9 and J usage is TRBJ2-2; 8 bases map to TRBD1. J lost 8 bases, V lost 4 bases, and 10 bases had no gene match. The CDR3 has 15 amino acids. Germline V gene sequence: CDR1 SGDLS, CDR2 YYNGEE. CDR3: CASSPRTGFDGELFF. CDR3 in DNA: TGTGCCAGCAGCCCGCGGACAGGGTTTGATGGGGAGCTGTTTTTT.

The chain combines TRBV30 with TRBJ1-6, with 9 bases that match TRBD1. Germline V CDR1 and CDR2: GTSNPN, SVGIG (reference sequence). Unmatched junction bases numbered 2, after V lost 0 bases and J lost 5 bases. CDR3 length equals 15 residues. CDR3 nucleotide sequence: TGTGCCTGGAGTGTCGGGACAGGGAATAATTCACCCCTCCACTTT. Translated: CAWSVGTGNNSPLHF.

The V gene is TRBV18, the J gene TRBJ1-3; 7 bases are shared with TRBD1. Germline CDR1 KGHSH, CDR2 LQKENI. The CDR3 is 15 residues long. V trimming: 2 bases; J trimming: 2 bases; junction bases outside the gene matches: 3. The CDR3 coding sequence is TGTGCCAGCTCACCAGACAGGGTCACTGGAAACACCATATATTTT. It encodes CASSPDRVTGNTIYF.

Only one count was recorded for this clone. V usage is TRBV28 and J usage is TRBJ1-2, with a possible D match to TRBD1 (6 bases). V lost 9 bases, J lost 3 bases, and 8 bases lay in between. CDR3 length: 11 residues. Per the germline V gene, CDR1 is MDHEN and CDR2 is SYDVKM. As DNA, the CDR3 is TGTGCCAGTCGACAGGACTATGGCTACACCTTC. This codes for CASRQDYGYTF.

V is TRBV7-9 and J is TRBJ2-6; perhaps TRBD1 as D (6 bases). The CDR3 runs 17 residues. The germline V gene encodes CDR1 SEHNR and CDR2 FQNEAQ (reference sequence). Between the trimmed V and J ends, which lost 4 bases and 3 bases, there was a span of 16 bases. The CDR3 is CASSSAEAGDGANVLTF. The CDR3 bases are TGTGCCAGCAGCTCCGCTGAGGCAGGGGATGGGGCCAACGTCCTGACTTTC.

The genes are TRBV15 and TRBJ1-4; D perhaps matches TRBD1 (6 bases). CDR3 length: 16 amino acids. CDR1 and CDR2 (germline): LNHNV, YYDKDF (reference sequence). V gave up 0 bases and J gave up 8 bases, with 16 bases separating them. In DNA form, the CDR3 reads TGTGCCACCAGCAGAGATGTTTCAGGGGCCAACGAAAAACTGTTTTTT. As protein: CATSRDVSGANEKLFF.

The chain combines TRBV19 with TRBJ1-5; D unclear. CDR1 and CDR2 from the germline V gene are LNHDA and SQIVND (reference sequence). Trimming pared 5 bases from V and 0 bases from J, leaving 2 bases between. This CDR3 is built from 12 residues. The CDR3 nucleotides are TGTGCCAGTAGTCGTAGCAATCAGCCCCAGCATTTT. As protein: CASSRSNQPQHF.

CDR3 in DNA: TGCGCCAGCAGCTTGGGGCAGGGTCTGGGCACTGAAGCTTTCTTT. Translated: CASSLGQGLGTEAFF. The chain couples TRBV5-1 to TRBJ1-1; D possibly corresponds to TRBD1 (5 bases). The CDR3 loop spans 15 amino acids. Germline V lookup: CDR1 SGHRS, CDR2 YFSETQ. The germline V and J ends were trimmed by 0 bases and 4 bases, with 13 bases remaining between them.

This chain connects TRBV5-1 to TRBJ1-1, with D possibly being TRBD1 (5 bases). Germline CDR1 is SGHRS and CDR2 is YFSETQ. The CDR3 spans 13 residues. V was trimmed by 4 bases and J by 1 base, leaving 8 bases between them. The CDR3: CASSRDRNTEAFF. The CDR3 DNA reads as TGCGCCAGCAGCCGAGACAGGAACACTGAAGCTTTCTTT.

V gene TRBV7-8 combines with J gene TRBJ2-4; no clear D. Trimming took off 1 base at V and 4 bases at J, with 11 bases between the two ends. Per germline, CDR1 SGHVS and CDR2 FQNEAQ. The CDR3 has 15 residues. The CDR3 loop reads CASSLEAETKNIQYF. CDR3 DNA: TGTGCCAGCAGCTTAGAGGCCGAGACTAAAAACATTCAGTACTTC.

V usage is TRBV23-1 and J usage is TRBJ1-3; D ambiguous. TRBV23-1 is known as an ORF, though its function is uncertain. The CDR3 covers 17 residues. The V gene lost 3 bases and the J gene lost 0 bases, with 15 bases spanning the gap. Here the CDR3 reads CASSHSPVPDSGNTIYF. CDR3 bases: TGCGCCAGCAGTCACTCACCAGTACCTGACTCTGGAAACACCATATATTTT.

This CDR3 is CASSLVGTSGETQYF. For the CDR3, the DNA is TGTGCCAGCAGCTTAGTTGGGACTAGCGGAGAGACCCAGTACTTC. This chain joins TRBV7-9 and TRBJ2-5; 11 bases line up with TRBD2. Germline CDR1 reads SEHNR; CDR2 reads FQNEAQ (reference sequence). This CDR3 spans 15 amino acids. Losses at the gene ends were 1 base for V and 4 bases for J; bases not matched to a gene: 2. The entire variable domain, with the rest obtained from reference TRBV7-9 and TRBJ2-5, is as follows: DTGVSQNPRHKITKRGQNVTFRCDPISEHNRLYWYRQTLGQGPEFLTYFQNEAQLEKSRLLSDRFSAERPKGSFSTLEIQRTEQGDSAMYLCASSLVGTSGETQYFGPGTRLLVL.

V and J are TRBV7-2 and TRBJ2-7; 7 nucleotides match TRBD1. V dropped 5 bases and J dropped 1; count of bases not matched to a gene: 11. Germline CDR1 and CDR2: SGHTA and FQGNSA. The CDR3 has 16 residues. CDR3 loop: CASSPSPTGPSYEQYF. The DNA for the CDR3 is TGTGCCAGCAGCCCTAGCCCGACAGGGCCTTCCTACGAGCAGTACTTC.

The rearrangement uses TRBV7-2 and TRBJ1-4; 10 bases align to TRBD1. The CDR3 covers 15 residues. CDR1 is SGHTA and CDR2 is FQGNSA in the germline V gene. J lost 8 bases, V lost 5 bases, and 8 bases had no gene match. CDR3: CASSRGTGAVEKLFF. In DNA form, the CDR3 reads TGTGCCAGCAGCCGTGGGACAGGGGCAGTCGAAAAACTGTTTTTT.

The chain uses TRBV5-1 and TRBJ2-3; 8 nucleotides line up with TRBD2. J was trimmed by 1 base and V by 6 bases; bases with no gene match: 7. Per the germline V gene, CDR1 is SGHRS and CDR2 is YFSETQ. The CDR3 sequence is 15 residues long. CDR3 residues: CASTAEGLGTDTQYF. The CDR3 DNA reads as TGCGCCAGCACCGCGGAGGGACTAGGCACAGATACGCAGTATTTT.

V gene TRBV30 combines with J gene TRBJ2-5, with TRBD1 matching 7 bases. This CDR3 is built from 12 residues. Germline V gene data show CDR1 as GTSNPN and CDR2 as SVGIG (reference sequence). V lost 3 bases and J lost 2; bases outside the gene matches: 0. CDR3: CAWRQGQETQYF. The CDR3 bases are TGTGCCTGGAGACAGGGGCAAGAGACCCAGTACTTC. Based on the CDR3 plus reference TRBV30 and TRBJ2-5, the full variable domain is SQTIHQWPATLVQPVGSPLSLECTVEGTSNPNLYWYRQAAGRGLQLLFYSVGIGQISSEVPQNLSASRPQDRQFILSSKKLLLSDSGFYLCAWRQGQETQYFGPGTRLLVL.

Turning to this clone: Other DNA sequences of this sample code for an identical CDR3. The V and J genes are TRBV6-1 and TRBJ1-5, with D tentatively TRBD1 (5 bases). CDR3 length: 13 residues. V gave up 2 bases and J gave up 4 bases, with 6 bases separating them. Germline V gene lookup returns CDR1 MNHNS and CDR2 SASEGT. CDR3 coding DNA: TGTGCCAGCAGTGAATCAGGGAATCAGCCCCAGCATTTT. It is translated as CASSESGNQPQHF.

The CDR3 protein is CASSLSKRVDTQYF. The CDR3 bases are TGCGCCAGCAGCTTGTCTAAAAGAGTAGATACGCAGTATTTT. The V call is TRBV5-1, the J call TRBJ2-3; D gene ambiguous. Germline V gene sequence: CDR1 SGHRS, CDR2 YFSETQ. V dropped 1 base and J dropped 5 bases, with 11 bases sitting between them. There are 14 residues in the CDR3. Filled out from reference TRBV5-1 and TRBJ2-3, the complete variable domain reads KAGVTQTPRYLIKTRGQQVTLSCSPISGHRSVSWYQQTPGQGLQFLFEYFSETQRNKGNFPGRFSGRQFSNSRSEMNVSTLELGDSALYLCASSLSKRVDTQYFGPGTRLTVL.

This chain joins TRBV5-8 and TRBJ2-1, with 14 nucleotides matching TRBD2. There are 16 residues in the CDR3. J gave up 9 bases and V 2 bases, and 7 bases lay outside the gene matches. Germline V gives CDR1 SGHTS, CDR2 YDEGEE. CDR3 region: CASSFRGTSGRVEQFF. CDR3 nucleotides: TGTGCCAGCAGCTTTCGTGGGACTAGCGGGAGAGTTGAGCAGTTCTTC.

The V gene is TRBV18, the J gene TRBJ2-7, with TRBD2 matching 10 bases. Germline V lookup: CDR1 KGHSH, CDR2 LQKENI. V was clipped by 3 bases and J by 3 bases; unmatched bases: 2. The CDR3 spans 14 residues. In DNA, the CDR3 is TGTGCCAGCTCACCTCTAGCGGGAGTCTACGAGCAGTACTTC. This sequence encodes CASSPLAGVYEQYF.